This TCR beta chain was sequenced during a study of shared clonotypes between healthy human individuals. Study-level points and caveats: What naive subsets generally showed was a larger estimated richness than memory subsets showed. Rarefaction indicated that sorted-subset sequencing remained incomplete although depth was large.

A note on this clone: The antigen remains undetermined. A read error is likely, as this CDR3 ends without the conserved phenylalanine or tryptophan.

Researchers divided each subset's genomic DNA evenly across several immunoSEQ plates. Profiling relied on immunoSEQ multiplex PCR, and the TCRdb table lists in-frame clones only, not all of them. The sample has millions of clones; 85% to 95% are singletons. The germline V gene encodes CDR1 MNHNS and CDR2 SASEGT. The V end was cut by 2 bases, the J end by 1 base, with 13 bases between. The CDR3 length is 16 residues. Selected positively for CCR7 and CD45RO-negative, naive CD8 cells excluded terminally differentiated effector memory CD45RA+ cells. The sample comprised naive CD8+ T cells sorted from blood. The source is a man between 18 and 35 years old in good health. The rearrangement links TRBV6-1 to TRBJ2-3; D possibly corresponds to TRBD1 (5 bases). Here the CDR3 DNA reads TGTGCCAGCAGTGAACAGGGTGGTGGCGGCACAGATACGCAGTATCTT. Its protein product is CASSEQGGGGTDTQYL.